The rows below give T cell receptor beta chains drawn from one sample of a study of T cells after yellow fever vaccination. One entry per CDR3 protein results from TCRdb running MiXCR on the 5' RACE reads. This table holds 230,000 or so distinct CDR3 sequences, about 3.5% found once. The sample here was PBMCs, taken 15 days after the yellow fever booster vaccination. The receptor set was obtained from a man between 18 and 29 years old who received the YFV17D yellow fever vaccine. CDR3s include the opening cysteine and the closing phenylalanine or tryptophan. D genes are given only for firm matches. The listing skips clone size in some rows; elsewhere it reads once, few, many or a size class.

D gene	clone size	J gene	V gene	CDR3 protein	CDR3 DNA
-	many	TRBJ2-7	TRBV5-6	CASSGGAGDEQYF	TGTGCCAGCAGCGGGGGAGCAGGGGACGAGCAGTACTTC
-	many	TRBJ2-5	TRBV14	CASSQDRYYKETQYF	TGTGCCAGCAGCCAAGATCGTTACTACAAAGAGACCCAGTACTTC
-	many	TRBJ2-5	TRBV12-3/TRBV12-4	CASSSNPTRRETQYF	TGTGCCAGCAGTTCAAATCCCACCCGGCGAGAGACCCAGTACTTC
-	many	TRBJ1-1	TRBV6-6	CASSPALGGASTEAFF	TGTGCCAGCAGCCCGGCCTTGGGGGGGGCGAGCACTGAAGCTTTCTTT
-	many	TRBJ1-1	TRBV7-2	CASSTWQSTEAFF	TGTGCCAGCAGCACCTGGCAGAGCACTGAAGCTTTCTTT
-	many	TRBJ1-2	TRBV28	CASSAPGYYGYTF	TGTGCCAGCAGTGCCCCAGGGTACTATGGCTACACCTTC
TRBD1	few	TRBJ1-2	TRBV7-6	CASSFPGTGDGGGYTF	TGTGCCAGCAGCTTCCCCGGGACAGGGGATGGGGGTGGCTACACCTTC
TRBD1	many	TRBJ1-6	TRBV12-3/TRBV12-4	CASSSPGQHSYNSPLHF	TGTGCCAGCAGTTCCCCGGGACAGCACTCCTATAATTCACCCCTCCACTTT
TRBD2	many	TRBJ2-1	TRBV12-3/TRBV12-4	CASSTGGSYNEQFF	TGTGCCAGCAGTACGGGGGGGTCCTACAATGAGCAGTTCTTC
TRBD1	many	TRBJ1-1	TRBV5-1	CASSLGPRQGGNTEAFF	TGCGCCAGCAGCTTGGGGCCTCGACAGGGAGGGAACACTGAAGCTTTCTTT
-	many	TRBJ1-5	TRBV4-3	CASSPEQGIGQPQHF	TGCGCCAGCAGCCCCGAGCAGGGAATCGGTCAGCCCCAGCATTTT
-	many	TRBJ2-7	TRBV5-1	CASSRDGLSYEQYF	TGCGCCAGCAGCCGGGACGGCCTCTCCTACGAGCAGTACTTC
TRBD1	many	TRBJ1-2	TRBV5-1	CASSLEMTGIGGYTF	TGCGCCAGCAGCTTGGAAATGACAGGGATTGGTGGCTACACCTTC
TRBD2	many	TRBJ2-5	TRBV20-1	CSAPRGDPETQYF	TGCAGTGCTCCCCGGGGGGATCCAGAGACCCAGTACTTC
-	many	TRBJ1-2	TRBV6-1	CASYPGTANYGYTF	TGTGCCAGCTACCCCGGGACGGCTAACTATGGCTACACCTTC
-	many	TRBJ1-2	TRBV5-1	CASTYVPGGDYGYTF	TGCGCCAGCACCTATGTTCCGGGGGGAGACTATGGCTACACCTTC
-	many	TRBJ2-5	TRBV12-3/TRBV12-4	CASSFTGPGETQYF	TGTGCCAGCAGTTTCACAGGGCCCGGTGAGACCCAGTACTTC
-	many	TRBJ1-2	TRBV5-1	CASSYPDSFYGYTF	TGCGCCAGCAGCTACCCCGACAGTTTCTATGGCTACACCTTC
-	many	TRBJ2-5	TRBV20-1	CSARRPDLETQYF	TGCAGTGCTAGAAGGCCGGATCTGGAGACCCAGTACTTC
TRBD1	-	TRBJ1-5	TRBV28	CASSHRTGLSNQPQHF	TGTGCCAGCAGCCACCGGACAGGGCTAAGCAATCAGCCCCAGCATTTT
-	many	TRBJ2-2	TRBV6-2/TRBV6-3	CASTDRPIGELFF	TGTGCCAGCACTGACAGGCCGATCGGGGAGCTGTTTTTT
TRBD1	many	TRBJ1-2	TRBV20-1	CSARDGDRVEGGYTF	TGCAGTGCTAGAGATGGAGACAGGGTTGAGGGTGGCTACACCTTC
-	many	TRBJ2-5	TRBV6-2/TRBV6-3	CASSPDEKETQYF	TGTGCCAGCAGTCCGGACGAAAAAGAGACCCAGTACTTC
-	many	TRBJ2-5	TRBV4-3	CASSQDFPQQETQYF	TGCGCCAGCAGCCAAGATTTCCCCCAGCAAGAGACCCAGTACTTC
-	many	TRBJ1-2	TRBV7-9	CASSAQLINYGYTF	TGTGCCAGCAGCGCCCAGTTAATTAACTATGGCTACACCTTC
-	many	TRBJ2-2	TRBV5-1	CASSSQGKLFF	TGCGCCAGCAGCTCACAGGGAAAGCTGTTTTTT
TRBD1	many	TRBJ2-7	TRBV25-1	CASSELEGQSNYEQYF	TGTGCCAGCAGTGAATTAGAGGGACAGTCCAACTACGAGCAGTACTTC
-	many	TRBJ2-7	TRBV5-5	CASSFVTGSYEQYF	TGTGCCAGCAGCTTCGTTACAGGGTCCTACGAGCAGTACTTC
TRBD2	many	TRBJ2-5	TRBV4-2	CASSRSGTSGQETQYF	TGTGCCAGCAGCCGATCCGGGACTAGCGGGCAAGAGACCCAGTACTTC
-	many	TRBJ1-1	TRBV3-1	CASSQDFRGTEAFF	TGTGCCAGCAGCCAAGACTTCCGAGGCACTGAAGCTTTCTTT
TRBD1	many	TRBJ1-1	TRBV29-1	CSGMVQGSEAFF	TGCAGCGGCATGGTACAGGGGTCTGAAGCTTTCTTT
-	many	TRBJ1-6	TRBV28	CASSVINSPLHF	TGTGCCAGCAGTGTGATTAATTCACCCCTCCACTTT
-	many	TRBJ2-5	TRBV15	CATSRDNSYQETQYF	TGTGCCACCAGCAGAGACAACAGCTACCAAGAGACCCAGTACTTC
-	many	TRBJ2-7	TRBV2	CASTGASLSYEQYF	TGTGCCAGCACGGGAGCAAGTCTTTCCTACGAGCAGTACTTC
-	many	TRBJ1-3	TRBV12-3/TRBV12-4	CATRDGGRGTIYF	TGTGCCACACGCGATGGGGGAAGGGGCACCATATATTTT
-	many	TRBJ2-1	TRBV7-2	CASSLRGSVGLAVTYNEQFF	TGTGCCAGCAGCTTAAGGGGTAGTGTTGGGCTCGCTGTTACCTACAATGAGCAGTTCTTC
TRBD1	many	TRBJ2-1	TRBV5-1	CASSLSDRLYNEQFF	TGCGCCAGCAGCTTATCGGACAGGCTCTACAATGAGCAGTTCTTC
-	many	TRBJ1-1	TRBV5-1	CASSRGDMNTEAFF	TGCGCCAGCAGCAGGGGGGACATGAACACTGAAGCTTTCTTT
-	many	TRBJ1-2	TRBV7-2	CASSYASGTHTYGYTF	TGTGCCAGCAGCTACGCGTCCGGGACACATACCTATGGCTACACCTTC
TRBD1	many	TRBJ1-2	TRBV12-3/TRBV12-4	CASSRDRGKGGYTF	TGTGCCAGCAGTCGGGACAGGGGGAAAGGTGGCTACACCTTC
TRBD1	many	TRBJ2-5	TRBV24-1	CATSGQGSGETQYF	TGTGCCACCAGTGGACAGGGGAGCGGAGAGACCCAGTACTTC
-	-	TRBJ1-1	TRBV21-1	CASSQLNRDRGTKNTEAFF	TGTGCCAGCAGCCAACTTAACCGGGACAGGGGGACGAAGAACACTGAAGCTTTCTTT